This T cell receptor beta chain comes out of a study of T cell responses to AZD1222 COVID-19 vaccine. Study-wide findings and caveats: Among spike-specific TCRs, nearly half reportedly target unmutated variant regions. Vaccination with two AZD1222 doses was followed by a rise in Spike-specific TCR breadth and depth. Baseline testing showed seropositivity in only 5 or 6 AZD1222 recipients. Most donors were white British, females outnumbered males, and clonal diversity was possibly underestimated.

Some clones are missing from TCRdb's copy, which holds only in-frame ones; the method was immunoSEQ multiplex PCR. The sample carries around 81,000 clones, around 90% recorded once. A note on this clone: What it recognizes is unknown.

The sample in question was peripheral blood, obtained 28 days after the second AZD1222 dose. The sequence was obtained from an adult who received the AZD1222 COVID-19 vaccine.

CDR3 DNA: TGTGCCAGCAGCTCGGACAGGGGAGGCGAGCAGTACTTC. This gives the protein CASSSDRGGEQYF. The chain joins TRBV7-3 to TRBJ2-7; 9 bases agree with TRBD1. The germline V gene has CDR1 SGHTA and CDR2 FQGTGA. This CDR3 region has 13 residues. The J segment lost 6 bases and the V segment lost 4 bases, leaving 4 bases of the junction unmatched. Together with reference TRBV7-3 and TRBJ2-7, the CDR3 gives the full variable domain: GAGVSQTPSNKVTEKGKYVELRCDPISGHTALYWYRQSLGQGPEFLIYFQGTGAADDSGLPNDRFFAVRPEGSVSTLKIQRTERGDSAVYLCASSSDRGGEQYFGPGTRLTVT.